This T cell receptor (beta chain) emerged from a study of blood T cells in healthy people across ages (dated by TCRdb to the mid-2010s). The study in broad terms: In model experiments, roughly one uniquely barcoded TCR beta cDNA molecule per two T cells was captured by template switching. To avoid experimental bias, donors of different ages were spread randomly across the sequencing lanes. The donors were divided into four age groups: young (average around 17 years), middle-aged (approximately 39), aged (approximately 64) and long-lived (about 80). Using the same blood draw, the study looked at two additional independent replicas of 1 million unique cDNA reads for two donors, one aged 18 to 29 and the other aged 80 or older. To track age-related changes in TCR beta repertoire diversity, the study relied on deep sequencing normalized with unique cDNA molecular identifiers. The paper's findings and limits, for the study overall: Total diversity estimates from one million sequenced T cells were considered lower bounds and underestimates. Because donor CMV infection status was unknown, age-related changes in expanded clonotypes were potentially confounded. Conclusive comparison of naive and antigen-experienced compartments was prevented by the profiling of bulk unsorted PBMCs. A strong correlation was found between observed TCR beta diversity and the percentage of naive T cells measured by flow cytometry. As age increased, observed TCR beta diversity per million T cells dropped in a roughly linear way, and a significant reduction was already evident by age 40. The long-lived group showed more naive CD4+ T cells, fewer expanded clones and increased TCR diversity than the aged group, suggesting age selection.

The CDR3 runs 16 residues from the cysteine to the phenylalanine. The read is trimmed to its CDR3 DNA, 48 bases read in frame from base 1. Between the V and J ends, shortened by 0 bases and 13 bases respectively, the junction contains 23 bases. CDR1 SGHNT and CDR2 YYREEE are derived from the germline V gene (reference sequence). The 39 donors, aged about 6 to 95 years, were systemically healthy Caucasian individuals from Russia. Each donor gave about 10 milliliters of peripheral blood, drawn into EDTA-treated Vacutainer tubes. PBMCs were isolated by Ficoll-Paque density-gradient centrifugation, with at least 7 million obtained per sample. Total RNA, at least 6 micrograms per sample, was extracted from PBMCs with Trizol reagent. For every donor, an aliquot of PBMCs went through flow cytometry to measure the percentages of naive CD45RAhigh/CD27high T cells. With regard to this clonotype: This receptor's antigen is unknown. Base qualities are not at hand, and no much larger clone is one base apart.

Library preparation used 5' RACE. TCRdb names Illumina HiSeq 2500 as the instrument used. A second PCR of roughly 6 to 11 cycles was performed with a sample-barcoded 5' primer and a J-beta primer mix. Each TCR beta cDNA molecule received a unique molecular identifier from a template-switch 5' adaptor carrying 12 random nucleotides. At least 2.5 million CDR3-containing paired-end reads were obtained from each sample. First-strand cDNA was synthesized from all RNA with the Mint cDNA synthesis kit, primed by a TRBC-specific oligonucleotide. After uracil-DNA glycosylase treatment, a first 18-cycle PCR used universal primers M1SS and BC2_uni_R on all cDNA. On the authors' methods: Each sample was normalized by randomly selecting 1 million high-quality reads, each carrying a distinct molecular identifier. Reads with shared molecular identifiers were discarded instead of being binned into consensus sequences. MiTCR, with a Q25 quality threshold and the strictest error-elimination algorithm, was used for CDR3 identification, clonotype clustering and error correction. A nonparametric unseen species model with Euler transformation was used to estimate lower-bound total TCR beta diversity. TCRdb handled the public reads itself, with Q25 trimming in fastp and clone calling in MiXCR, and kept productive beta chains. Rows with a matching CDR3 protein are joined into one entry that keeps the most common DNA and genes. The V and J calls, along with clone size, are taken from TCRdb and not from the paper's own processing. The table for this sample lists roughly 1.5 million distinct CDR3 sequences; 40% to 45% of them were counted only once. More than 4% of the sample comes from the top ten.

The clonotype was recovered from a woman aged 18-29 years in good health. The sample consisted of blood. The V and J genes are TRBV5-4 and TRBJ2-4, and perhaps TRBD2 as D gene, on 6 matching bases. The CDR3 region reads CASSLGISADYRIQYF. The base sequence is TGTGCCAGCAGCTTGGGTATTTCGGCGGACTACCGGATCCAGTACTTC.